One and the same sample provided the 14 T cell receptor beta chains below, sequenced in a study of blood T cell repertoires in COVID-19. This table comes from immunoSEQ multiplex PCR, and its TCRdb copy is limited to in-frame clones, with some not included. The data show 45,000 to 50,000 clones, approximately 86% seen once. Sequenced sample: peripheral blood. These receptors were collected from a man older than 75 in a cohort sampled during active COVID-19.

This clone was observed once. This chain links TRBV7-2 with TRBJ1-1; D perhaps matches TRBD1 (5 bases). V was cut by 6 bases and J by 1 base, with 12 bases left in between. CDR1 and CDR2 from the germline V gene are SGHTA and FQGNSA. The CDR3 consists of 14 residues. CDR3 sequence reads: CASSFLGGNTEAFF. CDR3 nucleotides: TGTGCCAGCAGTTTTCTGGGGGGGAACACTGAAGCTTTCTTT.

The rearrangement links TRBV11-2 to TRBJ1-2; no definite D call. The CDR3 spans 14 residues. The V end lost 2 bases, the J end lost 0 bases, and 7 bases lay between the germline ends. Germline values: CDR1 SGHAT, CDR2 FQNNGV. The CDR3 DNA sequence: TGTGCCAGCAGCTTACAGTGGTCTAACTATGGCTACACCTTC. Residues: CASSLQWSNYGYTF.

This clone was seen a handful of times. The chain employs TRBV21-1 and TRBJ2-1; TRBD1 reflects the table's D call only, with no check against the DNA. TRBV21-1 is labeled a pseudogene. This CDR3 spans 16 amino acids. This chain's CDR3 is CASSTSSGNPYNEQFF. CDR3 bases: TGTGCCAGCAGCACATCCTCAGGGAACCCCTACAATGAGCAGTTCTTC.

To note about this clone: A read error may produce the germline difference seen at one junction end. J is TRBJ2-1 and V is TRBV30, with 12 bases matching TRBD2. The CDR3 runs to 13 residues. The germline CDR1 and CDR2 sequences are GTSNPN and SVGIG (reference sequence). CDR3: CALRLAGANEQLF. For the CDR3, the DNA is TGTGCCCTGCGACTAGCGGGAGCAAATGAGCAGCTCTTC.

V usage is TRBV5-4 and J usage is TRBJ2-2; 10 bases are shared with TRBD2. Germline V CDR1 and CDR2: SGHNT, YYREEE (reference sequence). Trimming took 4 bases from V and 5 from J; bases not matched to a gene: 5. The CDR3 length is 15 residues. The CDR3 is CASSEGLATTGELFF. The CDR3 nucleotides read TGTGCCAGCAGCGAGGGACTAGCGACAACCGGGGAGCTGTTTTTT.

The chain links TRBV28 to TRBJ1-1, with D maybe TRBD1 (5 bases). The V and J ends lost 7 bases and 4 bases respectively, with 16 bases between them. CDR3 size: 14 residues. The germline V gene encodes CDR1 MDHEN and CDR2 SYDVKM. CDR3 DNA: TGTGCCAGCACCGGTCTGGGGGGAGGCACTGAAGCTTTCTTT. Amino acid sequence: CASTGLGGGTEAFF.

This sequence joins TRBV6-2 or TRBV6-3 and TRBJ2-2; 8 nucleotides match TRBD2. V lost 4 bases to trimming and J lost 4 bases; unmatched junction nucleotides: 8. Germline CDR1 and CDR2: MNHEY and SVGEGT. This CDR3 has 16 residues. The CDR3 reads CASSLASGRATGELFF. As DNA, the CDR3 is TGTGCCAGCAGTTTAGCGAGCGGGAGAGCCACCGGGGAGCTGTTTTTT.

This clone turned up a few times. V usage is TRBV7-2 and J usage is TRBJ2-7; 10 nucleotides line up with TRBD1. This CDR3 has 14 amino acids. V lost 3 bases and J lost 6; bases outside the gene matches: 5. Germline V CDR1 and CDR2: SGHTA, FQGNSA. The CDR3 sequence is CASSFGQGVFEQYF. DNA of the CDR3: TGTGCCAGCAGCTTCGGACAGGGGGTTTTCGAGCAGTACTTC.

The chain joins TRBV10-3 to TRBJ2-5, with 11 bases identical to TRBD2. Germline lookup yields CDR1 ENHRY and CDR2 SYGVKD. V trimming: 2 bases; J trimming: 2 bases; junction bases outside the gene matches: 1. The CDR3 length is 15 residues. CDR3 sequence (DNA): TGTGCCATCAGTGAGCCTAGCGGGGGGCAAGAGACCCAGTACTTC. Translating gives CAISEPSGGQETQYF.

This clone came up once. This rearrangement joins TRBV28 to TRBJ2-1; 7 bases match TRBD2. The germline V gene has CDR1 MDHEN and CDR2 SYDVKM. The CDR3 extends over 12 amino acids. Unmatched junction bases numbered 4, after V lost 5 bases and J lost 9 bases. CDR3 sequence (DNA): TGTGCCAGCAGTCGGACTAGTACTGAGCAGTTCTTC. As protein: CASSRTSTEQFF.

The sample holds one count of this clone. The chain is built from TRBV11-2 and TRBJ1-6, with 7 bases fitting TRBD1. CDR3 size: 18 residues. V was pared by 1 base and J by 4 bases, with 10 bases of the junction left unmatched. CDR1 and CDR2 (germline): SGHAT, FQNNGV. This CDR3 is CASSLVRTGAPYNSPLHF. The CDR3, as DNA: TGTGCCAGCAGCTTAGTTCGGACAGGCGCCCCGTATAATTCACCCCTCCACTTT.

V and J are TRBV30 and TRBJ2-1, with 7 positions matching TRBD2. Germline CDR1 is GTSNPN and CDR2 is SVGIG (reference sequence). The CDR3 extends over 15 amino acids. Trimming cost V 0 bases and J 7 bases; bases outside gene matches: 9. In nucleotides, the CDR3 is TGTGCCTGGAGTGTAAGTCGGCGGGGGATAAATGAGCAGTTCTTC. Translation gives CAWSVSRRGINEQFF. Complete variable domain (other parts from reference TRBV30 and TRBJ2-1): SQTIHQWPATLVQPVGSPLSLECTVEGTSNPNLYWYRQAAGRGLQLLFYSVGIGQISSEVPQNLSASRPQDRQFILSSKKLLLSDSGFYLCAWSVSRRGINEQFFGPGTRLTVL.

The rearrangement uses TRBV4-1 and TRBJ2-5; 15 nucleotides line up with TRBD2. Germline CDR1 reads MGHRA; CDR2 reads YSYEKL. V dropped 6 bases and J dropped 4; count of bases not matched to a gene: 18. The CDR3 length is 20 residues. The CDR3 reads CASRAKPGGLAGGPGETQYF. CDR3 nucleotides: TGCGCCAGCAGAGCCAAACCCGGCGGACTAGCGGGAGGGCCGGGAGAGACCCAGTACTTC.

A few counts support this clone. The chain has TRBV4-2 and TRBJ1-4; D remains unclear. Trimming took 7 bases from V and 0 from J, leaving 12 bases between them. CDR1 LGHNA and CDR2 YNFKEQ come from the germline V gene. The CDR3 runs to 15 residues. The CDR3, as DNA: TGTGCCAGCACGGGCCTGGATCCAACTAATGAAAAACTGTTTTTT. It specifies CASTGLDPTNEKLFF.